This T cell receptor (beta chain) came from a study of T-cell reconstitution after alpha-beta-depleted transplantation in children. V lost 3 bases, J lost 0 bases, and 11 bases lay in between. Germline loops: CDR1 SQVTM, CDR2 ANQGSEA. CDR3 length: 14 amino acids. Preparation of the TCRbeta library used unique molecular identifiers. TCRdb fed the PCR reads into MiXCR, producing one record per CDR3 protein. The profile shows 600,000 to 700,000 distinct CDR3 sequences, 15% to 20% of them singletons. This clonotype was seen at least ten times. The material sequenced was PBMCs from the stem cell graft donor, taken from the stem cell graft. This sequence joins TRBV29-1 and TRBJ1-1; D ambiguous. This clonotype was sampled from a human donor who donated a stem cell graft to a child with acute myeloid leukemia. The DNA of the CDR3 is TGCAGCGTTGACTCTGGAGATATGAACACTGAAGCTTTCTTT. It specifies CSVDSGDMNTEAFF.